The clone carrying this T cell receptor beta chain appeared many times. Its antigen is unidentified. The data were taken from a study of T cells in Graves' hyperthyroidism and ophthalmopathy. This CDR3 is 14 amino acids long. V was clipped by 2 bases and J by 1 base, with 9 bases between them. Germline V gene sequence: CDR1 SGHRS, CDR2 YFSETQ. Diagnosis rested on symptoms, serum thyroxine and TRAb, thyroid ultrasound, and orbital computed tomography. PBMCs were obtained from approximately 9.2 ml fresh peripheral blood. Amplification targeted TCR beta CDR3 regions from RNA transcripts. TCR CDR3 underwent first-round RT-PCR with the HTBI primer set. MiXCR, run by TCRdb on the multiplex PCR reads, gives a single entry per CDR3 protein. The sample contains around 720,000 distinct CDR3 sequences, about a third of which appear only once. Study conclusions and caveats: Ophthalmopathy could be told apart from stable hyperthyroidism with a 13 V-J model. Most thyroid clonotypes expanded above 0.001 were also detected in blood.

The chain combines TRBV5-1 with TRBJ1-1, with D unresolved. This TCR derives from a woman between 35 and 50 years old with Graves' hyperthyroidism. The sequenced sample consisted of blood. This chain's CDR3 is CASSLEWGNTEAFF. The CDR3 DNA is TGCGCCAGCAGCTTAGAATGGGGGAACACTGAAGCTTTCTTT.